This note documents a single TCR beta chain sequence. There is no known antigen for this receptor. The sample holds no much larger clone one base away, and base qualities are not on file. The sample originates from a study of blood T cell repertoires in COVID-19 (dated by TCRdb to 2020 to 2021). Concerning the study at large: Samples from collaborators originated in the United States, Italy and Spain and spanned both the acute and convalescent phases of COVID-19. The material from the prospective study consisted of cDNA or gDNA derived from T cells, B-cell-depleted T cells, or PBMCs. Deeply sampled blood TCRbeta repertoires from subjects exposed to, actively infected with, or recovered from COVID-19 were included in the dataset. A freely available public database, intended as a resource for researchers studying the immune response to SARS-CoV-2, is where the repertoires were released. Samples were obtained from the ongoing ImmuneRACE study (first 160 participants) and from 1,254 subjects provided by 6 global collaborators. A de-identified subject ID, COVID-19 status, age in years and sex were almost always included in the sample metadata. Where available, HLA class I and class II types were obtained from metadata supplied by the sample provider rather than from assay-based typing.

Beyond this particular receptor, the publication reports: How much clinical and demographic metadata was included differed by source and by participant, and the metadata was provided uncurated.

Enrolling through a virtual design, the prospective study's participants ranged in age from roughly 18 to 89 years and lived across roughly 23 United States geographic areas. Cohort assignment in the prospective study relied on participant-reported clinical history from a screening survey and a study questionnaire. Exposed participants had been in contact, within 2 weeks of entering the study, with a person who had a PCR-confirmed or clinician-diagnosed case of COVID-19. Mobile phlebotomists in the prospective study collected whole blood, serum and a nasopharyngeal or oropharyngeal swab from every participant. Additional blood draws and questionnaires over a roughly two-month period could optionally be provided by prospective study participants. Before DNA extraction, prospective study blood samples were shipped either frozen or at room temperature. The immunoSEQ Assay, a bias-controlled multiplex PCR, was used to amplify TCRbeta CDR3 regions from genomic DNA. The study's processing was this. Nucleated cell counts per sample were estimated from amplification of reference gene primers within the assay. Sequence reads were collapsed and filtered to measure the absolute abundance of every unique TCRbeta CDR3 rearrangement. Productive Simpson clonality was computed per sample as the square root of Simpson's diversity index over productive rearrangements. What TCRdb holds here is the immuneACCESS table cut down to in-frame rearrangements. Part of the clones is not present; checked against another copy, under half of the missing clones reflect an unresolved V gene, and the others are unexplained. V and J calls and clone size follow that table, whereas D and trimming were derived from the DNA. The sample includes about 300,000 clones, with just under 90% observed a single time. 2.5% to 3.5% of the sample lies in the top ten.

This receptor was taken from a woman aged 45-65 years who had been exposed to COVID-19. Sequencing input: PBMCs or T cells enriched from blood (not recorded which).

The DNA reads TGTGCCAGCAGCAAGGCAGGAACCTCTGGAAACACCATATATTTT. Its protein is CASSKAGTSGNTIYF. The rearranged chain carries TRBV9 and TRBJ1-3; there is no confident call for the D gene. CDR1 and CDR2 were assigned from the germline V gene as SGDLS and YYNGEE. Trimming costs V 4 bases and J 0 bases, and their ends lie 11 bases apart. Counted from cysteine to phenylalanine, this CDR3 has 15 amino acids. Only the CDR3 region is kept as DNA, spanning 45 bases read in frame from base 1. The entire variable domain, with the stretches around the CDR3 drawn from the reference TRBV9 and TRBJ1-3 proteins, is DSGVTQTPKHLITATGQRVTLRCSPRSGDLSVYWYQQSLDQGLQFLIQYYNGEERAKGNILERFSAQQFPDLHSELNLSSLELGDSALYFCASSKAGTSGNTIYFGEGSWLTVV.